This TCR beta chain appears in the sequencing data of a study of cytomegalovirus exposure and HLA in healthy donors. Across the study: Early released data had around 79 million unique TCRs, all coming from HLA-typed donors.

The primer mix had 60 Vbeta and 13 Jbeta primers. This table comes from immunoSEQ multiplex PCR, and its TCRdb copy is limited to in-frame clones, with some not included. The sample records about 200,000 clones, 75% to 80% being singletons. This clone is a singleton in its sample. Its antigen is currently unknown. Germline V lookup: CDR1 MDHEN, CDR2 SYDVKM. The CDR3 runs to 14 residues. The germline V and J ends were trimmed by 5 bases and 7 bases, with 15 bases remaining between them. Study-level results: There were some V segments, including TRBV6-2 and TRBV6-3, excluded as indistinguishable. A later analysis reportedly identified an Asian-associated ancestry cluster as carrying fewer N-insertions than the 666-donor mean. Available immune exposure information covered CMV serostatus only.

The specimen was PBMCs. J is TRBJ1-5 and V is TRBV28; a possible D gene is TRBD1 (5 bases). This TCR derives from a male donor in good health and CMV-seronegative. CDR3 nucleotides: TGTGCCAGCAGTCCTTTCAGGGATGGACAGCCCCAGCATTTT. It codes for CASSPFRDGQPQHF.